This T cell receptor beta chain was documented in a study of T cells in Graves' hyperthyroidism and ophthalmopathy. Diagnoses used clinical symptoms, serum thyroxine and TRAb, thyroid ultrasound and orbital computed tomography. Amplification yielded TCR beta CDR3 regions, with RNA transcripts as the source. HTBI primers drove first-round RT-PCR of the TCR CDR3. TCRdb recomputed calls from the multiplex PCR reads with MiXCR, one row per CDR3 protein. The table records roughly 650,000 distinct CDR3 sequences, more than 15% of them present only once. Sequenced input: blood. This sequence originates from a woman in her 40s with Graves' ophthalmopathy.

The DNA of the CDR3 is TGTGCCTGGAGTGTTCTGGAGAGAAATTCACCCCTCCACTTT. Amino acids: CAWSVLERNSPLHF. The chain uses TRBV30 and TRBJ1-6; D not resolved. V lost 0 bases and J lost 7, with 10 bases in between. The CDR3 covers 14 residues. Per the germline V gene, CDR1 is GTSNPN and CDR2 is SVGIG (reference sequence).